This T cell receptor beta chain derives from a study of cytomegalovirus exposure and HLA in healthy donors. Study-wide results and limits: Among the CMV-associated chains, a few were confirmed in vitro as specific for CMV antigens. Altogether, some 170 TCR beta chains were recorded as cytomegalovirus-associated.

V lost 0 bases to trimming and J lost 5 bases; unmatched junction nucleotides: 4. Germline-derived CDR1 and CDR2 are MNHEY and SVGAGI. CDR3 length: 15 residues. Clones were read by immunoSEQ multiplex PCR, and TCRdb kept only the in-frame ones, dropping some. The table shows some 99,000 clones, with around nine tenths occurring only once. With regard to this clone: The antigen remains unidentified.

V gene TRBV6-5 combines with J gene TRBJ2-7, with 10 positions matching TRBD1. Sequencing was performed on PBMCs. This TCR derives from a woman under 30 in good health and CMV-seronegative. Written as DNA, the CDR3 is TGTGCCAGCAGTTACTCGGGGACAGGGGTGGACGAGCAGTACTTC. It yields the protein CASSYSGTGVDEQYF.